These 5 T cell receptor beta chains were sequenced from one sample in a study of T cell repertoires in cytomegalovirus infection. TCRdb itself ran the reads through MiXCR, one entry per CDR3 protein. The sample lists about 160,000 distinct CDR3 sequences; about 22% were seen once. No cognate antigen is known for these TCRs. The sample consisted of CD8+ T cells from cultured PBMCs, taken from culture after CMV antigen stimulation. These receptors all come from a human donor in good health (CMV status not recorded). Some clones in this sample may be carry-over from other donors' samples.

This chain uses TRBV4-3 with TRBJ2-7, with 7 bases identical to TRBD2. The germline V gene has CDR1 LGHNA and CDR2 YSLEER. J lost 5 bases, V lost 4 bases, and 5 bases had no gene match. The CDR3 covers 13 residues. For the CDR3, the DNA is TGCGCCAGCAGCCCGGGGGAGGGCCACGAGCAGTACTTC. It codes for CASSPGEGHEQYF.

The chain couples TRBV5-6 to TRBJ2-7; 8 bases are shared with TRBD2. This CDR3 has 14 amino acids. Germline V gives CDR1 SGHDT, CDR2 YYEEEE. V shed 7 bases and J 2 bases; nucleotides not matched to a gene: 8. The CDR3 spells CASLKGRGAYEQYF. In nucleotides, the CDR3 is TGTGCCAGCCTCAAGGGGCGGGGGGCCTACGAGCAGTACTTC.

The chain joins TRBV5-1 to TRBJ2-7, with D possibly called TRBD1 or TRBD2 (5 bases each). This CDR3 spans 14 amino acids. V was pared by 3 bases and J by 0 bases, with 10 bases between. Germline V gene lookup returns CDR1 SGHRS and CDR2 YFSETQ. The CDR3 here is CASSWDGASYEQYF. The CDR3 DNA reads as TGCGCCAGCAGCTGGGACGGAGCCTCCTACGAGCAGTACTTC.

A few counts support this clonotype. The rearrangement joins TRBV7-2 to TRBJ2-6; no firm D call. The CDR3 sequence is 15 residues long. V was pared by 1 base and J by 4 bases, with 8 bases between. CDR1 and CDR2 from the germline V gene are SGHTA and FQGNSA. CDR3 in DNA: TGTGCCAGCAGCTTAGGTAGCCTGGGGGCCAACGTCCTGACTTTC. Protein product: CASSLGSLGANVLTF.

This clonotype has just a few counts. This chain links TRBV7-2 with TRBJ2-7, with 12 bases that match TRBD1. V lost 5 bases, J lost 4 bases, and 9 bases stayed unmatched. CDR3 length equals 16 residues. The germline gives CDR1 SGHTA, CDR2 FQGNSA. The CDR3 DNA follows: TGTGCCAGCAGCCAAAACCGGGACAGGGGGCGGTACGAGCAGTACTTC. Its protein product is CASSQNRDRGRYEQYF.